The next 26 T cell receptor beta chains were all read from a single sample in a study of CD8+ T cells in alopecia areata. Extracted RNA was reverse transcribed, and the resulting cDNA served as sequencing template. The protocol was immunoSEQ multiplex PCR, while the TCRdb copy is restricted to in-frame clones and leaves out a portion. The table has hundreds of thousands of clones, around 67% seen once. Source: CD4+ T cells sorted from blood, taken at week 0. The receptors were gathered from a human donor with alopecia areata.

This clone was detected a few times. CDR3 protein: CASSLAREGDTEAFF. Written as DNA, the CDR3 is TGTGCCAGCAGCTTAGCTCGCGAGGGAGATACTGAAGCTTTCTTT. This rearrangement joins TRBV7-2 to TRBJ1-1; D is undetermined. CDR3 length: 15 amino acids. Per germline, CDR1 SGHTA and CDR2 FQGNSA. Trimming left V 0 bases short and J 5 bases short, with 13 bases between.

The CDR3 sequence: CSAITGNGYTF. The CDR3 coding sequence is TGCAGTGCTATCACCGGGAACGGCTACACCTTC. This rearrangement joins TRBV20-1 to TRBJ1-2; no reliable D call. The CDR3 covers 11 residues. V lost 4 bases and J 8 bases, leaving 11 bases between the germline ends. Germline CDR1 reads DFQATT; CDR2 reads SNEGSKA (reference sequence).

The chain joins TRBV2 to TRBJ2-3, with D maybe TRBD1 (7 bases). The V end lost 4 bases, the J end lost 2 bases, and 13 bases lay between the germline ends. The CDR3 is 15 residues long. Germline lookup yields CDR1 SNHLY and CDR2 FYNNEI. CDR3 DNA: TGTGCCAGCAGTGTACGCAGGGGGGACACAGATACGCAGTATTTT. Protein: CASSVRRGDTDTQYF.

This clone was observed a handful of times. The chain links TRBV5-1 to TRBJ2-5; 7 nucleotides line up with TRBD1. This CDR3 comprises 14 residues. CDR1 and CDR2 (germline): SGHRS, YFSETQ. With V trimmed by 5 bases and J by 4 bases, 8 bases remained unmatched. CDR3 amino acids: CASRATGTRETQYF. Written as DNA, the CDR3 is TGCGCCAGCAGGGCGACAGGGACCCGAGAGACCCAGTACTTC.

The chain carries TRBV27 and TRBJ2-6; TRBD2 is a possible D gene (6 bases). This CDR3 comprises 14 residues. CDR1 MNHEY and CDR2 SMNVEV come from the germline V gene (reference sequence). V was cut by 5 bases and J by 4 bases, with 9 bases left in between. CDR3 protein: CASSPRGGANVLTF. CDR3 sequence (DNA): TGTGCCAGCAGTCCCCGGGGGGGGGCCAACGTCCTGACTTTC.

V is TRBV29-1 and J is TRBJ2-1, with a possible D match to TRBD2 (6 bases). The germline gives CDR1 SQVTM, CDR2 ANQGSEA. The CDR3 runs to 14 residues. V lost 7 bases to trimming and J lost 0 bases, with 13 bases between them. CDR3 sequence reads: CSDRRGSSYNEQFF. CDR3 nucleotide sequence: TGCAGCGACCGACGGGGGAGCTCCTACAATGAGCAGTTCTTC.

This chain connects TRBV6-5 to TRBJ2-7; a weak D match, TRBD2 (6 bases). Between the trimmed V and J ends, which lost 4 bases and 7 bases, there was a span of 20 bases. The CDR3 spans 15 residues. Per germline, CDR1 MNHEY and CDR2 SVGAGI. The CDR3 sequence: CASSLGRTSWGEQYF. In DNA, the CDR3 is TGTGCCAGCAGTTTGGGGAGGACTTCCTGGGGGGAGCAGTACTTC.

Only a few counts were recorded for this clone. The chain carries TRBV10-3 and TRBJ2-7; D not resolved. Germline V lookup: CDR1 ENHRY, CDR2 SYGVKD. The V end lost 3 bases, the J end lost 3 bases, and 3 bases lay between the germline ends. This CDR3 is 11 amino acids long. This chain's CDR3 is CAISDYYEQYF. In DNA form, the CDR3 reads TGTGCCATCAGTGATTACTACGAGCAGTACTTC.

Worth noting for this clone: The sample carries other DNA sequences with the same CDR3. The chain joins TRBV30 to TRBJ1-5, with TRBD1 as a possible D gene (6 bases). CDR1 GTSNPN and CDR2 SVGIG come from the germline V gene (reference sequence). V was shortened by 0 bases and J by 1 base, with 7 bases between the two germline ends. The CDR3 length is 14 residues. In DNA form, the CDR3 reads TGTGCCTGGAGTGTCCAGGGGAGCAATCAGCCCCAGCATTTT. Its protein product is CAWSVQGSNQPQHF.

The gene calls are TRBV7-9 and TRBJ1-5; 8 bases agree with TRBD1. Per the germline V gene, CDR1 is SEHNR and CDR2 is FQNEAQ (reference sequence). The trim removed 2 bases at V and 5 bases at J, leaving 11 bases unmatched. CDR3 length equals 17 residues. The DNA of the CDR3 is TGTGCCAGCAGCTTAAGACTAGGACAGGGACCTGATCAGCCCCAGCATTTT. Translation: CASSLRLGQGPDQPQHF.

This clone has only a few counts. This sequence joins TRBV7-3 and TRBJ2-7; D is ambiguous. Germline V gene data show CDR1 as SGHTA and CDR2 as FQGTGA. CDR3 size: 15 residues. Trimming stripped 2 bases from V and 7 bases from J, with 18 bases between. The CDR3 region is CASSLDAAPSREQYF. The CDR3 DNA sequence: TGTGCCAGCAGCTTAGATGCAGCCCCAAGTCGGGAGCAGTACTTC.

The sample holds a few counts of this clone. The chain carries TRBV29-1 and TRBJ2-7; perhaps TRBD2 as D (5 bases). The CDR3 is made up of 12 amino acids. Trimming stripped 4 bases from V and 6 bases from J, with 13 bases between. Per the germline V gene, CDR1 is SQVTM and CDR2 is ANQGSEA. Here the CDR3 reads CSVVPSHGEQYF. The CDR3 nucleotides read TGCAGCGTTGTGCCTAGCCATGGCGAGCAGTACTTC.

This clone was detected many times. The chain combines TRBV29-1 with TRBJ2-4, with 9 bases fitting TRBD1. There are 16 residues in the CDR3. V shed 4 bases, J shed 6 bases, and the junction held 13 bases outside the gene matches. Germline assignment: CDR1 SQVTM and CDR2 ANQGSEA. CDR3 in amino acids: CSVAAGDRAAGNIQYF. CDR3 sequence (DNA): TGCAGCGTTGCGGCAGGGGACAGGGCAGCTGGAAACATTCAGTACTTC.

This clone was detected only once. The CDR3 reads CSVASALSGNTIYF. The DNA for the CDR3 is TGCAGCGTTGCCAGCGCCCTATCTGGAAACACCATATATTTT. The chain employs TRBV29-1 and TRBJ1-3; D ambiguous. Germline lookup yields CDR1 SQVTM and CDR2 ANQGSEA. The CDR3 sequence is 14 residues long. V shed 4 bases and J shed 1 base, with 11 bases lying between them.

This clone turned up a few times. The CDR3 sequence is CATSRAGASYEQYF. DNA of the CDR3: TGTGCCACCAGCAGAGCGGGGGCCTCCTACGAGCAGTACTTC. The chain joins TRBV15 to TRBJ2-7; the D gene could be TRBD1 or TRBD2 (6 bases each). The V end was cut by 1 base, the J end by 0 bases, with 7 bases between. Germline values: CDR1 LNHNV, CDR2 YYDKDF (reference sequence). The CDR3 totals 14 residues.

The chain combines TRBV9 with TRBJ1-1, with D possibly TRBD1 on 5 matching bases. Germline V gene lookup returns CDR1 SGDLS and CDR2 YYNGEE. The CDR3 runs to 16 residues. The V gene lost 0 bases and the J gene lost 0 bases, with 12 bases spanning the gap. The CDR3 loop is CASSVGPTALNTEAFF. CDR3 DNA sequence: TGTGCCAGCAGCGTAGGCCCGACAGCCCTGAACACTGAAGCTTTCTTT.

This clone occurred a few times. Other DNA variants within this sample encode the same CDR3. This chain joins TRBV29-1 and TRBJ2-2; 8 bases are shared with TRBD1. This CDR3 region has 13 residues. Germline assignment: CDR1 SQVTM and CDR2 ANQGSEA. Germline trimming cut 6 bases from V and 4 bases from J; bases unmatched to any gene: 4. Here the CDR3 DNA reads TGCAGCGTCAGGACAGGGCGCACCGGGGAGCTGTTTTTT. It encodes CSVRTGRTGELFF.

Turning to this clone: One junction end does not reproduce the germline sequence, and a read error may be involved. The chain recombines TRBV7-7 with TRBJ2-2; 7 bases match TRBD1. Germline V CDR1 and CDR2: SSHAT, FNYEAQ (reference sequence). The CDR3 has 15 amino acids. The CDR3 coding sequence is TGTGCTAGCAGGAGAGGGAACAGGGGCACCGGGGAGCTGTTTTTT. It is translated as CASRRGNRGTGELFF.

Remarks on this clone: This CDR3 is also generated by other DNA sequences in the sample. This chain links TRBV29-1 with TRBJ2-7, with 10 bases that match TRBD1. This CDR3 is built from 12 residues. The germline V gene has CDR1 SQVTM and CDR2 ANQGSEA. With 7 bases clipped from V and 2 bases from J, the junction kept 2 bases outside the gene matches. This chain's CDR3 is CSAGQGAYEQYF. For the CDR3, the DNA is TGCAGCGCAGGACAGGGGGCCTACGAGCAGTACTTC.

This rearrangement joins TRBV27 to TRBJ2-5, with 7 positions matching TRBD2. The J segment lost 5 bases and the V segment lost 1 base, leaving 7 bases of the junction unmatched. The CDR3 covers 15 residues. The V gene's germline CDR1 is MNHEY and CDR2 SMNVEV (reference sequence). CDR3 loop: CASSLLGGGEETQYF. CDR3 bases: TGTGCCAGCAGTTTATTGGGCGGGGGAGAGGAGACCCAGTACTTC.

V gene TRBV29-1 combines with J gene TRBJ1-5, with D tentatively TRBD1 (6 bases). V was shortened by 4 bases and J by 7 bases, with 17 bases between the two germline ends. Germline CDR1 and CDR2: SQVTM and ANQGSEA. This CDR3 has 14 residues. DNA for the CDR3: TGCAGCGTTGTACTGGACAGTCTAGGACAGCCCCAGCATTTT. Translated: CSVVLDSLGQPQHF.

The rearrangement joins TRBV9 to TRBJ1-2; D ambiguous. Per germline, CDR1 SGDLS and CDR2 YYNGEE. The ends were cut back, 4 bases at V and 2 bases at J, with 9 bases in the middle. The CDR3 length is 13 residues. The CDR3 region has the DNA TGTGCCAGCAGCCCTGTCCAGAACTATGGCTACACCTTC. This encodes CASSPVQNYGYTF.

This rearrangement joins TRBV29-1 to TRBJ1-4; D remains ambiguous. This CDR3 has 11 residues. V lost 5 bases and J 8 bases, leaving 9 bases between the germline ends. Per the germline V gene, CDR1 is SQVTM and CDR2 is ANQGSEA. The CDR3 loop reads CSVWLGEKLFF. CDR3 sequence (DNA): TGCAGCGTTTGGTTGGGGGAAAAACTGTTTTTT.

This clone turned up a few times. The chain carries TRBV29-1 and TRBJ1-1, with D possibly TRBD1 on 5 matching bases. This CDR3 has 13 residues. Germline V lookup: CDR1 SQVTM, CDR2 ANQGSEA. V lost 6 bases, J lost 2 bases, and 13 bases lay in between. This CDR3 reads CSVYRRFNTEAFF. The CDR3 DNA reads TGCAGCGTCTACAGGCGCTTCAACACTGAAGCTTTCTTT.

The chain links TRBV9 to TRBJ1-3, with D hard to call. CDR1 is SGDLS, CDR2 YYNGEE, per germline. Trimming removed 4 bases from V and 7 bases from J, with 9 bases in between. This CDR3 region has 12 residues. The DNA for the CDR3 is TGTGCCAGCAGCCCCCGTGATAACACCATATATTTT. As protein: CASSPRDNTIYF. The full variable domain, its missing parts supplied by reference TRBV9 and TRBJ1-3, is DSGVTQTPKHLITATGQRVTLRCSPRSGDLSVYWYQQSLDQGLQFLIQYYNGEERAKGNILERFSAQQFPDLHSELNLSSLELGDSALYFCASSPRDNTIYFGEGSWLTVV.

The sample holds a few counts of this clone. Other nucleotide sequences in the sample specify the same CDR3. The chain joins TRBV7-9 to TRBJ2-3; the D is unclear. Per the germline V gene, CDR1 is SEHNR and CDR2 is FQNEAQ (reference sequence). V lost 2 bases to trimming and J lost 5 bases, with 5 bases between them. This CDR3 contains 12 residues. The CDR3 reads CASSLSGDTQYF. In DNA form, the CDR3 reads TGTGCCAGCAGCTTATCCGGAGATACGCAGTATTTT.